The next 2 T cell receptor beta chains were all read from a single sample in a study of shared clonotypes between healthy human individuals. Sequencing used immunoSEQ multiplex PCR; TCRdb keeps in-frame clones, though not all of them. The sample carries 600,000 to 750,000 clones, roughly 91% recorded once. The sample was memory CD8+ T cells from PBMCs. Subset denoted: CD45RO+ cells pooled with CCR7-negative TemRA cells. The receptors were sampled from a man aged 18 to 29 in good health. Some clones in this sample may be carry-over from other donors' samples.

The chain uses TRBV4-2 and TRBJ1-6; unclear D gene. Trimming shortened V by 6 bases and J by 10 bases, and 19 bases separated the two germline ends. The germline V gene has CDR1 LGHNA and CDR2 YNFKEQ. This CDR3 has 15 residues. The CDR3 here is CASSESSEANSPLHF. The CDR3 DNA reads TGTGCCAGCAGTGAAAGTTCCGAGGCAAACTCACCCCTCCACTTT.

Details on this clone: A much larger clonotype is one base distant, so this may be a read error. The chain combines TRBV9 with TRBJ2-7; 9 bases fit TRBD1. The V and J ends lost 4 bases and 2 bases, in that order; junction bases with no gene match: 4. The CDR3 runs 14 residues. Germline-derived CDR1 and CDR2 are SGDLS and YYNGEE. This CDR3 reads CASSTGTGTYEQYF. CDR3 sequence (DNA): TGTGCCAGCAGCACCGGGACAGGGACCTACGAGCAGTACTTC.